This TCR beta chain was captured in a study of blood T cells in healthy people across ages. The CDR3 totals 12 residues. Per germline, CDR1 SNHLY and CDR2 FYNNEI. Trimming left V 3 bases short and J 15 bases short, with 15 bases between. Study observations and caveats: Nothing was known about donor CMV status, and this possibly confounded expanded clonotype changes. Considered underestimates were the diversity estimates obtained from one million T cells.

Per-sample PBMC isolation yielded at least 7 million cells. This clonotype appeared a few times. Antigen: not known. Then a second PCR, running about 6 to 11 cycles, was carried out with a sample-barcoded 5' primer and a J-beta primer mix. TCRdb re-called the 5' RACE reads with MiXCR, one entry per CDR3 protein. The data show over 550,000 distinct CDR3 sequences, with about 30% seen just once and 15% to 18% held by the top ten. J is TRBJ2-4 and V is TRBV2, with unresolved D. Sequencing input: blood. This clonotype was sampled from a woman over 75 in good health. CDR3 amino acids: CASSDVGRPSYF. DNA for the CDR3: TGTGCCAGCAGTGATGTCGGCCGCCCTTCGTACTTC.